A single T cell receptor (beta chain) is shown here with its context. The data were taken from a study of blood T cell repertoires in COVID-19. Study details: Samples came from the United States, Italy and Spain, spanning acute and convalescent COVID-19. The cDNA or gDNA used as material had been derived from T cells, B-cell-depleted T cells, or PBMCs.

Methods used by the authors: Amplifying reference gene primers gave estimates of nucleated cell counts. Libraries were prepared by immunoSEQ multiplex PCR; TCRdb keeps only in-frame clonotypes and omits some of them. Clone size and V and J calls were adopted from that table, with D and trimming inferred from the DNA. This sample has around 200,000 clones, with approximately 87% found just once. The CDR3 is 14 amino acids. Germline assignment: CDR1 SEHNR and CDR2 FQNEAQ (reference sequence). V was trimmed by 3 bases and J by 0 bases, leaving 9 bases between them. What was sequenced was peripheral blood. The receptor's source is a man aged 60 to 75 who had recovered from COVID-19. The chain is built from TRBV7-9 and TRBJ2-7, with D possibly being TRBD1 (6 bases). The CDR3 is CASSLDRNSYEQYF. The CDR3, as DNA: TGTGCCAGCAGCTTGGACAGAAACTCCTACGAGCAGTACTTC.